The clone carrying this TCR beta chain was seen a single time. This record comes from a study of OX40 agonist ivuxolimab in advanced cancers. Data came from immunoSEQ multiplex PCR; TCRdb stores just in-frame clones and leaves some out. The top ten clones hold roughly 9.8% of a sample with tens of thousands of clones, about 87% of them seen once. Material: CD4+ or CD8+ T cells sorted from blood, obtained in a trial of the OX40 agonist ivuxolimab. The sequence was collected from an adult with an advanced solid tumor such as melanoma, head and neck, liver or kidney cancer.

CDR3 in DNA: TGTGCCAGCACCGACCGAGCCGGCTACGAGCAGTACTTC. This gives the protein CASTDRAGYEQYF. V gene TRBV27 combines with J gene TRBJ2-7; no definite D call. The germline V gene encodes CDR1 MNHEY and CDR2 SMNVEV (reference sequence). The ends were cut back, 7 bases at V and 3 bases at J, with 13 bases in the middle. This CDR3 contains 13 residues.